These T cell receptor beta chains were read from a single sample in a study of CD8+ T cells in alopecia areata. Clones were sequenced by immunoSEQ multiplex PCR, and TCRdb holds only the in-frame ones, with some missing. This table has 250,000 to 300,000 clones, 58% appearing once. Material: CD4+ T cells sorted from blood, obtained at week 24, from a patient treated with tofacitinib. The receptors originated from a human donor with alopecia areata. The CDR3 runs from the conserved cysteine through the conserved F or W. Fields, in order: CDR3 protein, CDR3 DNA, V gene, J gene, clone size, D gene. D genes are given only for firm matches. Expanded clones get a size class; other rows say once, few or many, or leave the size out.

cdr3_aa: CASNAGTGRNEKLFF
cdr3_nt: TGCGCCAGCAATGCCGGGACAGGTCGTAATGAAAAACTGTTTTTT
v_call: TRBV4-1
j_call: TRBJ1-4
clone_size: NA
d_call: TRBD1

cdr3_aa: CASSAGQGEEKLFF
cdr3_nt: TGTGCCAGCAGTGCGGGACAGGGGGAAGAAAAACTGTTTTTT
v_call: TRBV25-1
j_call: TRBJ1-4
clone_size: NA
d_call: TRBD1

cdr3_aa: CATSRDRAYQETQYF
cdr3_nt: TGTGCCACCAGCAGAGATAGGGCTTACCAAGAGACCCAGTACTTC
v_call: TRBV15
j_call: TRBJ2-5
clone_size: large
d_call: NA

cdr3_aa: CTSSQDLTVNYGYTF
cdr3_nt: TGCACCAGCAGCCAAGATCTAACGGTTAACTATGGCTACACCTTC
v_call: TRBV1
j_call: TRBJ1-2
clone_size: NA
d_call: NA

cdr3_aa: CASSPNGFTDTQYF
cdr3_nt: TGTGCCAGCAGCCCCAATGGGTTCACAGATACGCAGTATTTT
v_call: TRBV7-2
j_call: TRBJ2-3
clone_size: NA
d_call: NA

cdr3_aa: CASRNGQGDYEQFF
cdr3_nt: TGTGCCAGCAGAAACGGACAGGGGGACTATGAGCAGTTCTTC
v_call: TRBV5-6
j_call: TRBJ2-1
clone_size: NA
d_call: TRBD1

cdr3_aa: CAWSRGGTGANVLTF
cdr3_nt: TGTGCCTGGAGTCGAGGGGGTACTGGGGCCAACGTCCTGACTTTC
v_call: TRBV30
j_call: TRBJ2-6
clone_size: NA
d_call: NA

cdr3_aa: CATSSPPGGGYNEQFF
cdr3_nt: TGTGCCACCTCCTCTCCCCCCGGGGGCGGCTACAATGAGCAGTTCTTC
v_call: TRBV6-6
j_call: TRBJ2-1
clone_size: NA
d_call: NA

cdr3_aa: CAWSVTGGPDTQYF
cdr3_nt: TGTGCCTGGAGTGTAACGGGGGGGCCAGATACGCAGTATTTT
v_call: TRBV30
j_call: TRBJ2-3
clone_size: NA
d_call: TRBD2

cdr3_aa: CASSFGGQGAGYEQYF
cdr3_nt: TGTGCCAGCAGTTTTGGGGGACAGGGGGCCGGTTACGAGCAGTACTTC
v_call: TRBV28
j_call: TRBJ2-7
clone_size: NA
d_call: TRBD1